This T cell receptor (beta chain) was sequenced for a study of blood T cell repertoires in COVID-19. The table lists this clone with a count of one. The assay was immunoSEQ multiplex PCR, and TCRdb's table has in-frame clones only and misses some. The sample records some 150,000 clones, 87% being singletons. The CDR3 sequence is 15 residues long. The germline V and J ends were trimmed by 3 bases and 4 bases, with 11 bases remaining between them. Looked up from germline, CDR1 is KGHDR and CDR2 is SFDVKD. What was sequenced was peripheral blood. The rearrangement uses TRBV24-1 and TRBJ1-4; D is perhaps TRBD1 (6 bases). This TCR derives from a woman aged 60-70 years who had recovered from COVID-19. Here the CDR3 DNA reads TGTGCCACCAGTGATCCGACAGGCGGTAATGAAAAACTGTTTTTT. It yields the protein CATSDPTGGNEKLFF.